This T cell receptor (beta chain) was recorded in a study of blood T cell repertoires in COVID-19. Study-level information: Italy, Spain and the United States were the sources of the convalescent and acute COVID-19 samples.

Germline V gene sequence: CDR1 MDHEN, CDR2 SYDVKM. The length of the CDR3 is 13 residues. Between the trimmed V and J ends, which lost 10 bases and 7 bases, there was a span of 17 bases. In the study's own analysis: Estimation of nucleated cell counts was performed using reference gene primer amplification. Here immunoSEQ multiplex PCR was the method, and the copy in TCRdb shows in-frame clones only, minus some. Clone size and V and J calls were adopted from that table, with D and trimming inferred from the DNA. Of some 240,000 clones detected, about 90% appear once; the ten largest clones hold around 7.8%.

The sequence came from a man aged 60 to 69 who had recovered from COVID-19. The specimen sequenced was peripheral blood. This chain uses TRBV28 with TRBJ1-5; D may be TRBD1 (6 bases). The CDR3 region has the DNA TGTGCCACGGAGGGGGGGGCGAGACAGCCCCAGCATTTT. Translating it yields CATEGGARQPQHF.